The next 29 T cell receptor beta chains were all read from a single sample in a study of control samples from healthy donors and cancer patients. Profiled with immunoSEQ multiplex PCR; TCRdb holds only in-frame clones, not every one. The sample comprises 70,000 or so clones, roughly 90% of which are singletons, and around 19% rests with the top ten. Sequenced: PBMCs. These receptors were taken from a man in his 60s with lung cancer.

The chain couples TRBV27 to TRBJ1-5; a weak D match, TRBD1 (5 bases). The V end was cut by 4 bases, the J end by 4 bases, with 14 bases between. From germline, CDR1 is MNHEY and CDR2 SMNVEV (reference sequence). The CDR3 spans 15 residues. The CDR3 loop is CASSWGTELNQPQHF. The CDR3 nucleotides are TGTGCCAGCAGTTGGGGGACGGAATTAAATCAGCCCCAGCATTTT.

The rearrangement links TRBV3-1 (or the pseudogene TRBV3-2) to TRBJ2-3; no definite D call. The CDR3 has 12 amino acids. Germline CDR1 reads LGHDT; CDR2 reads YNNKEL (reference sequence). Trimming took 2 bases from V and 9 from J, leaving 9 bases between them. CDR3 in DNA: TGTGCCAGCAGCCAACTAATGGAGACGCAGTATTTT. The encoded protein is CASSQLMETQYF.

The rearrangement joins TRBV19 to TRBJ2-3; D possibly uses TRBD1 or TRBD2 (5 bases each). V was cut by 6 bases and J by 0 bases, with 10 bases left in between. Germline V gene sequence: CDR1 LNHDA, CDR2 SQIVND (reference sequence). The CDR3 contains 14 residues. As DNA, the CDR3 is TGTGCCAGTAGGGGGGATTTCAGCACAGATACGCAGTATTTT. It translates to CASRGDFSTDTQYF.

The table lists this clone with a count of one. The rearrangement uses TRBV12-5 and TRBJ1-1, with 10 nucleotides matching TRBD1. Germline assignment: CDR1 LGHNT and CDR2 FRNRAP. The ends lost 2 bases at V and 1 base at J; junction bases unmatched: 13. This CDR3 region has 19 residues. The CDR3 bases are TGTGCTAGTGGTTTGACTGTAGACGGGACAGGGGTATGGAACACTGAAGCTTTCTTT. The encoded protein is CASGLTVDGTGVWNTEAFF.

About this clone: The same CDR3 is also encoded by other DNA sequences in this sample. The chain is built from TRBV18 and TRBJ2-3; the D gene is possibly TRBD2 (5 bases). Germline loops: CDR1 KGHSH, CDR2 LQKENI. Trimming stripped 6 bases from V and 1 base from J, with 11 bases between. The CDR3 spans 14 residues. The CDR3 DNA sequence: TGTGCCAGCTCCCCAGGAGGAGGCACAGATACGCAGTATTTT. Encoded protein: CASSPGGGTDTQYF.

The CDR3 nucleotides read TGCGCCAGCAGCCCGACTAGCGGAAACACCGGGGAGCTGTTTTTT. This gives the protein CASSPTSGNTGELFF. V gene TRBV5-1 combines with J gene TRBJ2-2, with 9 bases that match TRBD2. Germline V gene data show CDR1 as SGHRS and CDR2 as YFSETQ. The CDR3 is 15 amino acids. After removal of 4 bases from V and 2 bases from J, the junction contained 3 bases not matched to a gene.

The V gene is TRBV5-1, the J gene TRBJ1-1; 12 nucleotides agree with TRBD1. The CDR3 consists of 15 residues. From germline, CDR1 is SGHRS and CDR2 YFSETQ. Germline trimming cut 4 bases from V and 6 bases from J; bases unmatched to any gene: 7. CDR3 protein: CASSQGQGAFSEAFF. The CDR3 DNA follows: TGCGCCAGCAGCCAGGGACAGGGGGCATTTTCTGAAGCTTTCTTT. The variable domain in full, completed from reference TRBV5-1 and TRBJ1-1, reads KAGVTQTPRYLIKTRGQQVTLSCSPISGHRSVSWYQQTPGQGLQFLFEYFSETQRNKGNFPGRFSGRQFSNSRSEMNVSTLELGDSALYLCASSQGQGAFSEAFFGQGTRLTVV.

This clone was observed a single time. CDR3 region: CASTRTSGERELFF. CDR3 in DNA: TGCGCCAGCACCCGGACTAGCGGGGAGCGGGAGCTGTTTTTT. The chain couples TRBV5-1 to TRBJ2-2; 12 bases fit TRBD2. CDR3 length equals 14 residues. V gave up 6 bases and J gave up 9 bases; unmatched junction bases: 6. CDR1 and CDR2 (germline): SGHRS, YFSETQ.

The chain uses TRBV29-1 and TRBJ1-4, with unresolved D. This CDR3 has 13 amino acids. V gave up 5 bases and J gave up 0 bases, with 7 bases separating them. Germline CDR1 and CDR2: SQVTM and ANQGSEA. The CDR3 coding sequence is TGCAGCGTTTACAGTGCAACTAATGAAAAACTGTTTTTT. Residues: CSVYSATNEKLFF.

The J gene is TRBJ2-6, the V gene TRBV3-1 (or the pseudogene TRBV3-2), with 11 bases aligning to TRBD1. V lost 5 bases to trimming and J lost 0 bases; unmatched junction nucleotides: 9. This CDR3 is 19 amino acids long. The V gene's germline CDR1 is LGHDT and CDR2 YNNKEL (reference sequence). The CDR3 DNA reads TGTGCCAGCAGCGCGAGGGACAGGGGGTACCTCTCTGGGGCCAACGTCCTGACTTTC. Its protein product is CASSARDRGYLSGANVLTF.

This clone was detected only once. The chain uses TRBV28 and TRBJ1-3; TRBD1 aligns across 10 bases. Trimming took 6 bases from V and 3 from J; bases not matched to a gene: 11. The germline V gene encodes CDR1 MDHEN and CDR2 SYDVKM. The CDR3 extends over 17 amino acids. This chain's CDR3 is CASRAPTGGVGGNTIYF. The CDR3 DNA reads as TGTGCCAGCAGAGCTCCGACAGGGGGCGTCGGTGGAAACACCATATATTTT.

For the CDR3, the DNA is TGTGCCAGCAGCCAAGTAGGGGGGCAGGGGGACTATGGCTACACCTTC. This sequence encodes CASSQVGGQGDYGYTF. The chain recombines TRBV3-1 (or the pseudogene TRBV3-2) with TRBJ1-2, with 7 positions matching TRBD1. The junction had 8 bases not matched to a gene; V was cut back by 1 base and J by 3 bases. In germline, CDR1 is LGHDT, CDR2 YNNKEL (reference sequence). The CDR3 loop spans 16 amino acids.

The chain recombines TRBV5-5 with TRBJ2-1; 8 nucleotides line up with TRBD2. This CDR3 has 13 residues. Germline V lookup: CDR1 SGHKS, CDR2 YYEKEE (reference sequence). The J segment lost 4 bases and the V segment lost 6 bases, leaving 3 bases of the junction unmatched. The CDR3, as DNA: TGTGCCAGCAATATAGCGGGGTACAATGAGCAGTTCTTC. It translates to CASNIAGYNEQFF.

The rearrangement joins TRBV7-3 to TRBJ2-3, with D perhaps TRBD1 (5 bases). The CDR3 is made up of 12 amino acids. Trimming left V 3 bases short and J 6 bases short, with 7 bases between. Germline V gene lookup returns CDR1 SGHTA and CDR2 FQGTGA. This CDR3 reads CASSLGRDTQYF. The CDR3 nucleotides read TGTGCCAGCAGCTTGGGGCGGGATACGCAGTATTTT.

The chain uses TRBV5-1 and TRBJ2-5; TRBD2 agrees at 7 bases. V gave up 4 bases and J gave up 5 bases; unmatched junction bases: 5. Germline V gives CDR1 SGHRS, CDR2 YFSETQ. The CDR3 runs 13 residues. CDR3 coding DNA: TGCGCCAGCAGCCCTTTGGGGGGGGAGACCCAGTACTTC. Its protein product is CASSPLGGETQYF.

The J gene is TRBJ2-7, the V gene TRBV7-9, with D perhaps TRBD1 or TRBD2 (5 bases each). Germline V gene data show CDR1 as SEHNR and CDR2 as FQNEAQ (reference sequence). CDR3 length: 15 amino acids. V was pared by 1 base and J by 5 bases, with 15 bases between. As DNA, the CDR3 is TGTGCCAGCAGCTTAGAGGGGACCACGGTGGACGAGCAGTACTTC. Protein product: CASSLEGTTVDEQYF.

V usage is TRBV5-1 and J usage is TRBJ1-2; unclear D gene. Looked up from germline, CDR1 is SGHRS and CDR2 is YFSETQ. The CDR3 covers 14 residues. V was clipped by 0 bases and J by 8 bases, with 14 bases between them. CDR3 amino acids: CASSLGYLGSGYTF. In nucleotides, the CDR3 is TGCGCCAGCAGCTTGGGGTATTTGGGGTCCGGCTACACCTTC. The variable domain in full, completed from reference TRBV5-1 and TRBJ1-2, reads KAGVTQTPRYLIKTRGQQVTLSCSPISGHRSVSWYQQTPGQGLQFLFEYFSETQRNKGNFPGRFSGRQFSNSRSEMNVSTLELGDSALYLCASSLGYLGSGYTFGSGTRLTVV.

V is TRBV4-1 and J is TRBJ1-1; the D is unclear. The V gene lost 3 bases and the J gene lost 0 bases, with 11 bases spanning the gap. Germline CDR1 MGHRA, CDR2 YSYEKL. The CDR3 consists of 15 residues. The CDR3 protein is CASSQADGVNTEAFF. The DNA of the CDR3 is TGCGCCAGCAGCCAGGCCGACGGGGTGAACACTGAAGCTTTCTTT.

This chain links TRBV5-1 with TRBJ2-5; unclear D gene. Trimming shortened V by 5 bases and J by 1 base, and 12 bases separated the two germline ends. Germline values: CDR1 SGHRS, CDR2 YFSETQ. This CDR3 contains 14 residues. CDR3 sequence (DNA): TGCGCCAGCAGTCCGCAGGCAATCCAAGAGACCCAGTACTTC. Protein sequence: CASSPQAIQETQYF.

This clone was detected a few times. This rearrangement joins TRBV9 to TRBJ2-3, with D tentatively TRBD1 or TRBD2 (5 bases each). Trimming removed 2 bases at V and 1 base at J, with 14 bases between. Germline CDR1 and CDR2: SGDLS and YYNGEE. The CDR3 length is 16 residues. CDR3 region: CASSVLGASGTDTQYF. As DNA, the CDR3 is TGTGCCAGCAGCGTGCTCGGGGCGTCCGGCACAGATACGCAGTATTTT.

The chain joins TRBV25-1 to TRBJ1-2; D is uncertain. V dropped 5 bases and J dropped 2 bases, with 18 bases sitting between them. The CDR3 has 16 amino acids. The germline V gene encodes CDR1 MGHDK and CDR2 SYGVNS. The CDR3 protein is CASSPAGIVQNYGYTF. For the CDR3, the DNA is TGTGCCAGCAGTCCGGCGGGTATAGTTCAAAACTATGGCTACACCTTC.

The V gene is TRBV7-2, the J gene TRBJ2-3; D gene ambiguous. CDR3 length equals 11 residues. V gave up 5 bases and J gave up 6 bases, with 6 bases separating them. CDR1 SGHTA and CDR2 FQGNSA come from the germline V gene. CDR3 sequence reads: CASSLFDTQYF. CDR3 DNA: TGTGCCAGCAGCCTCTTCGATACGCAGTATTTT.

The rearrangement links TRBV6-1 to TRBJ1-2; no firm D call. This CDR3 is 13 amino acids long. Germline-derived CDR1 and CDR2 are MNHNS and SASEGT. V lost 1 base to trimming and J lost 8 bases, with 11 bases between them. CDR3 in amino acids: CASSEDGDWGYTF. DNA for the CDR3: TGTGCCAGCAGTGAAGATGGGGATTGGGGCTACACCTTC.

This clone was counted a single time. This sequence joins TRBV5-5 and TRBJ2-3; the D call may be TRBD1 or TRBD2 (6 bases each). This CDR3 spans 15 amino acids. Trimming pared 4 bases from V and 4 bases from J, leaving 16 bases between. The germline V gene has CDR1 SGHKS and CDR2 YYEKEE (reference sequence). CDR3 sequence (DNA): TGTGCCAGCAGCCCCCGTTGGGGGGCCGCAGATACGCAGTATTTT. Translated, it gives CASSPRWGAADTQYF.

This clone is a singleton in its sample. V and J are TRBV30 and TRBJ1-1, with a weak D call TRBD1 (6 bases). V lost 3 bases to trimming and J lost 3 bases, with 20 bases between them. This CDR3 is built from 16 residues. CDR1 is GTSNPN, CDR2 SVGIG, per germline (reference sequence). The CDR3 region is CAWRPWGGRGDTEAFF. The CDR3 DNA reads as TGTGCCTGGAGGCCGTGGGGTGGCAGGGGTGACACTGAAGCTTTCTTT.

The V and J genes are TRBV4-2 and TRBJ1-4, with D maybe TRBD1 (5 bases). The V end lost 7 bases, the J end lost 4 bases, and 10 bases lay between the germline ends. This CDR3 has 13 amino acids. Germline CDR1 is LGHNA and CDR2 is YNFKEQ. CDR3 nucleotides: TGTGCCAGCACCCGACAGAATAATGAAAAACTGTTTTTT. Residues: CASTRQNNEKLFF.

The chain carries TRBV18 and TRBJ2-1, with TRBD2 identical over 7 bases. The trim removed 3 bases at V and 9 bases at J, leaving 11 bases unmatched. Germline CDR1 is KGHSH and CDR2 is LQKENI. CDR3 length: 15 amino acids. CDR3 region: CASSPSSGVPREQFF. CDR3 DNA: TGTGCCAGCTCACCCTCCAGCGGGGTACCTCGTGAGCAGTTCTTC.

The V call is TRBV30, the J call TRBJ1-3; the D is unclear. Trimming pared 3 bases from V and 0 bases from J, leaving 21 bases between. The length of the CDR3 is 18 residues. Germline-derived CDR1 and CDR2 are GTSNPN and SVGIG (reference sequence). Here the CDR3 DNA reads TGTGCCTGGAGCCTAGGGTCTAGGGATGCTATCTCTGGAAACACCATATATTTT. It specifies CAWSLGSRDAISGNTIYF.

The chain links TRBV2 to TRBJ1-2; TRBD1 aligns across 8 bases. Trimming took 6 bases from V and 2 from J; bases not matched to a gene: 2. Looked up from germline, CDR1 is SNHLY and CDR2 is FYNNEI. This CDR3 is 13 amino acids long. The CDR3 nucleotides are TGTGCCAGCAGAGGACAGGGCAACTATGGCTACACCTTC. Residues: CASRGQGNYGYTF. Supplemented by reference TRBV2 and TRBJ1-2, the full variable domain reads EPEVTQTPSHQVTQMGQEVILRCVPISNHLYFYWYRQILGQKVEFLVSFYNNEISEKSEIFDDQFSVERPDGSNFTLKIRSTKLEDSAMYFCASRGQGNYGYTFGSGTRLTVV.